The rows below give T cell receptor beta chains drawn from one sample of a study of shared T cell receptors in the human thymus. The method was immunoSEQ multiplex PCR; TCRdb's version includes in-frame clones alone and lacks a portion of them. Here the sample spans 650,000 to 950,000 clones, roughly 85% being singletons. These sequences were also reported in another study, on human thymus T cells.

The sequenced sample consisted of thymocytes. Receptors were obtained from a girl under three years old with a congenital heart defect. Both conserved end residues are part of each CDR3. A D gene is named only where the DNA matches it firmly. Size values are once, few and many counts, or a class for expanded clones, and some rows have none.

>TRBJ1-2|TRBV5-1|NA|TRBD1
CASSEPGQPSYGYTF
TGCGCCAGCAGCGAACCGGGACAGCCATCCTATGGCTACACCTTC
>TRBJ1-2|TRBV4-1|NA|NA
CASSHSLGGGPYGYTF
TGCGCCAGCAGCCATTCCCTAGGGGGGGGACCCTATGGCTACACCTTC
>TRBJ1-1|TRBV11-2|NA|TRBD1
CASSFPRDRGQRNTEAFF
TGTGCCAGCAGCTTTCCCCGAGACAGGGGGCAGAGGAACACTGAAGCTTTCTTT
>TRBJ1-1|TRBV27|NA|NA
CASSRTNLGVRVNTEAFF
TGTGCCAGCAGTCGAACCAACCTCGGTGTTCGGGTGAACACTGAAGCTTTCTTT
>TRBJ2-5|TRBV4-3|once|NA
CASSQGPGQQETQYF
TGCGCCAGCAGCCAAGGCCCTGGGCAACAAGAGACCCAGTACTTC
>TRBJ1-3|TRBV29-1|NA|NA
CSVTEQGSGNTIYF
TGCAGCGTTACGGAACAGGGCTCTGGAAACACCATATATTTT
>TRBJ1-1|TRBV18|NA|NA
CASSLEGSPLKMNTEAFF
TGTGCCAGCTCACTGGAGGGGTCTCCACTCAAAATGAACACTGAAGCTTTCTTT
>TRBJ2-7|TRBV5-1|NA|NA
CASSLIGGPSTYEQYF
TGCGCCAGCAGCTTGATCGGGGGGCCCTCTACTTACGAGCAGTACTTC
>TRBJ2-1|TRBV5-1|few|TRBD1
CASSSGTGANNEQFF
TGCGCCAGCAGCTCCGGGACAGGGGCAAACAATGAGCAGTTCTTC
>TRBJ2-1|TRBV11-2|NA|NA
CASSLVSASACNEQFF
TGTGCCAGCAGCTTAGTAAGTGCTAGCGCCTGCAATGAGCAGTTCTTC
>TRBJ2-1|TRBV4-1|NA|TRBD2
CASSRPGRGDNEQFF
TGCGCCAGCAGTCGCCCGGGGCGGGGGGACAATGAGCAGTTCTTC
>TRBJ2-4|TRBV2|NA|TRBD1
CASRGDRFLAKNIQYF
TGTGCCAGCAGGGGGGACAGATTTCTAGCCAAAAACATTCAGTACTTC
>TRBJ1-1|TRBV5-1|NA|NA
CASSSLTENTEAFF
TGCGCCAGCAGCTCTCTTACTGAGAACACTGAAGCTTTCTTT
>TRBJ2-7|TRBV5-5|NA|NA
CASSLSLGGDGPYEQYF
TGTGCCAGCAGCTTGTCCCTAGGCGGGGACGGGCCCTACGAGCAGTACTTC